Below are 29 T cell receptor beta chains sequenced from a single sample in a study of blood T cell repertoires in COVID-19. Measured with immunoSEQ multiplex PCR; TCRdb has only the in-frame clones, and not every one. The sample carries under 130,000 clones, under 90% recorded once. The source material was peripheral blood. The receptor set was obtained from a human donor in a cohort sampled during active or convalescent COVID-19.

The chain combines TRBV7-2 with TRBJ1-2, with 8 positions matching TRBD1. This CDR3 contains 15 residues. CDR1 SGHTA and CDR2 FQGNSA come from the germline V gene. V shed 1 base, J shed 4 bases, and the junction held 5 bases outside the gene matches. CDR3 DNA sequence: TGTGCCAGCAGCTTAGAAGGGGGACAGGTCTATGGCTACACCTTC. This codes for CASSLEGGQVYGYTF.

The V call is TRBV5-4, the J call TRBJ1-4; D ambiguous. Germline-derived CDR1 and CDR2 are SGHNT and YYREEE (reference sequence). Trimming removed 1 base at V and 5 bases at J, with 12 bases between. The CDR3 has 15 amino acids. DNA for the CDR3: TGTGCCAGCAGCTTGTACTTAGGAGAAAATGAAAAACTGTTTTTT. Protein sequence: CASSLYLGENEKLFF.

The genes are TRBV2 and TRBJ1-6; D remains unclear. CDR1 and CDR2 (germline): SNHLY, FYNNEI. The CDR3 loop spans 14 amino acids. Trimming removed 1 base at V and 10 bases at J, with 11 bases between. The CDR3 sequence: CASSEVYLRSPLHF. For the CDR3, the DNA is TGTGCCAGCAGTGAAGTTTACCTTCGGTCACCCCTCCACTTT.

CDR3 region: CASSLGLPGDTQYF. CDR3 in DNA: TGTGCCAGCAGCTTAGGATTACCAGGAGATACGCAGTATTTT. This chain uses TRBV11-3 with TRBJ2-3; D remains unclear. V gave up 1 base and J gave up 5 bases, with 10 bases separating them. Germline V gene lookup returns CDR1 SGHNT and CDR2 YENEEA. The CDR3 is 14 residues long.

CDR3 protein: CASSARLAGGTNEQFF. As DNA, the CDR3 is TGTGCCAGTAGCGCTCGATTAGCGGGGGGTACTAATGAGCAGTTCTTC. V is TRBV19 and J is TRBJ2-1; 10 nucleotides agree with TRBD2. The CDR3 is 16 residues long. CDR1 is LNHDA and CDR2 is SQIVND in the germline V gene (reference sequence). The trim removed 6 bases at V and 7 bases at J, leaving 12 bases unmatched.

V and J are TRBV13 and TRBJ1-3; D unresolved. Germline V gene sequence: CDR1 PRHDT, CDR2 FYEKMQ (reference sequence). The CDR3 is made up of 14 amino acids. Trimming stripped 5 bases from V and 3 bases from J, with 11 bases between. Here the CDR3 reads CASSTTTVGNTIYF. The CDR3 DNA is TGTGCCAGCAGCACCACCACAGTTGGAAACACCATATATTTT.

This rearrangement joins TRBV5-1 to TRBJ2-1, with a possible D match to TRBD1 (5 bases). Trimming took 3 bases from V and 8 from J, leaving 15 bases between them. Germline-derived CDR1 and CDR2 are SGHRS and YFSETQ. This CDR3 contains 14 residues. The CDR3 region has the DNA TGCGCCAGCAGCTCGGCAGGGTTTCTAGATGAGCAGTTCTTC. Protein product: CASSSAGFLDEQFF.

The chain joins TRBV4-2 to TRBJ2-7; 12 nucleotides agree with TRBD2. Germline values: CDR1 LGHNA, CDR2 YNFKEQ. The V segment lost 3 bases and the J segment 4 bases; nucleotides outside the gene matches: 13. This CDR3 spans 18 amino acids. CDR3 DNA sequence: TGTGCCAGCAGCCATCCCCCCCCTACTAGCGGGGGGCGGTACGAGCAGTACTTC. This encodes CASSHPPPTSGGRYEQYF.

CDR3 amino acids: CASSLDSTGGIYGYTF. CDR3 nucleotide sequence: TGTGCCAGCAGCTTAGATTCAACAGGTGGTATTTATGGCTACACCTTC. The chain is built from TRBV11-3 and TRBJ1-2, with D perhaps TRBD1 (5 bases). Germline CDR1 SGHNT, CDR2 YENEEA. CDR3 length: 16 amino acids. The V end lost 0 bases, the J end lost 5 bases, and 16 bases lay between the germline ends.

This chain joins TRBV11-3 and TRBJ2-7, with D possibly matching TRBD1 (5 bases). The CDR3 sequence is 16 residues long. V was shortened by 3 bases and J by 6 bases, with 21 bases between the two germline ends. Germline V gene sequence: CDR1 SGHNT, CDR2 YENEEA. This CDR3 is CASSFERLQAPREQYF. The CDR3 DNA reads TGTGCCAGCAGCTTCGAAAGGTTACAGGCCCCCCGCGAGCAGTACTTC.

This chain links TRBV3-1 (or the pseudogene TRBV3-2) with TRBJ2-5; 8 positions match TRBD2. This CDR3 has 15 residues. With 3 bases clipped from V and 1 base from J, the junction kept 4 bases outside the gene matches. Germline lookup yields CDR1 LGHDT and CDR2 YNNKEL (reference sequence). CDR3 in amino acids: CASSQILAAQETQYF. In nucleotides, the CDR3 is TGTGCCAGCAGCCAGATACTAGCGGCCCAAGAGACCCAGTACTTC.

The V and J genes are TRBV5-6 and TRBJ2-5; 12 bases line up with TRBD2. CDR1 and CDR2 from the germline V gene are SGHDT and YYEEEE. The CDR3 totals 19 residues. Trimming removed 4 bases from V and 4 bases from J; junction bases left unmatched: 17. For the CDR3, the DNA is TGTGCCAGCAGCCCTACCGGGACTAGCGGGCTTCTGGGTGGAGAGACCCAGTACTTC. Amino acids: CASSPTGTSGLLGGETQYF.

The chain links TRBV11-3 to TRBJ1-4; 8 bases match TRBD1. The CDR3 contains 12 residues. Germline V gene data show CDR1 as SGHNT and CDR2 as YENEEA. V dropped 3 bases and J dropped 14; count of bases not matched to a gene: 5. The CDR3: CASSLGGTGLFF. The CDR3 DNA reads as TGTGCCAGCAGCTTGGGCGGGACAGGTCTGTTTTTT.

The chain recombines TRBV9 with TRBJ2-5; 13 bases are shared with TRBD2. Germline CDR1 reads SGDLS; CDR2 reads YYNGEE. The CDR3 has 14 residues. Losses at the gene ends were 3 bases for V and 9 bases for J; bases not matched to a gene: 5. This chain's CDR3 is CASSATSGGVPQYF. For the CDR3, the DNA is TGTGCCAGCAGCGCCACTAGCGGGGGGGTTCCCCAGTACTTC.

The sample holds a few counts of this clone. The chain employs TRBV15 and TRBJ2-7, with a tentative D call TRBD2 (6 bases). The V end was cut by 0 bases, the J end by 4 bases, with 13 bases between. There are 15 residues in the CDR3. Germline loops: CDR1 LNHNV, CDR2 YYDKDF (reference sequence). CDR3 sequence (DNA): TGTGCCACCAGCAGAGATGGCAGTAGCGGTTACGAGCAGTACTTC. Protein product: CATSRDGSSGYEQYF.

The genes are TRBV4-3 and TRBJ2-2, with 12 positions matching TRBD2. Looked up from germline, CDR1 is LGHNA and CDR2 is YSLEER. V lost 0 bases and J lost 5; bases outside the gene matches: 7. The CDR3 consists of 18 residues. The CDR3: CASSQEISGLAGTGELFF. DNA of the CDR3: TGCGCCAGCAGCCAAGAAATCAGCGGACTAGCGGGGACCGGGGAGCTGTTTTTT.

This clone has more than one count but fewer than ten. V usage is TRBV3-1 (or the pseudogene TRBV3-2) and J usage is TRBJ2-3, with TRBD2 matching over 8 bases. Germline CDR1 reads LGHDT; CDR2 reads YNNKEL (reference sequence). V was clipped by 0 bases and J by 1 base; unmatched bases: 9. The CDR3 is made up of 18 amino acids. Here the CDR3 DNA reads TGTGCCAGCAGCCAAGATCCTCTGGCGGGGGGTCGCACAGATACGCAGTATTTT. Translating it yields CASSQDPLAGGRTDTQYF.

The CDR3 is CASSPGLEAGNDEQYF. The CDR3 DNA sequence: TGTGCCAGCAGCCCCGGTCTGGAAGCGGGTAACGACGAGCAGTACTTC. The J gene is TRBJ2-7, the V gene TRBV11-3; maybe TRBD2 (6 bases). The germline V and J ends were trimmed by 5 bases and 5 bases, with 22 bases remaining between them. The CDR3 extends over 16 amino acids. Germline CDR1 SGHNT, CDR2 YENEEA.

The V call is TRBV7-9, the J call TRBJ2-2; no definite D call. The germline V gene encodes CDR1 SEHNR and CDR2 FQNEAQ (reference sequence). The CDR3 length is 13 residues. V was shortened by 1 base and J by 6 bases, with 6 bases between the two germline ends. CDR3 region: CASSLVRAGELFF. The CDR3 DNA sequence: TGTGCCAGCAGCTTAGTCCGAGCCGGGGAGCTGTTTTTT. Combining the CDR3 with reference TRBV7-9 and TRBJ2-2 gives the whole variable domain DTGVSQNPRHKITKRGQNVTFRCDPISEHNRLYWYRQTLGQGPEFLTYFQNEAQLEKSRLLSDRFSAERPKGSFSTLEIQRTEQGDSAMYLCASSLVRAGELFFGEGSRLTVL.

The chain recombines TRBV2 with TRBJ1-4, with 8 bases lining up with TRBD1. The germline V gene has CDR1 SNHLY and CDR2 FYNNEI. CDR3 length: 19 residues. Trimming cost V 7 bases and J 8 bases; bases outside gene matches: 24. CDR3 loop: CASTGGQEDGRGLKEKLFF. The CDR3 nucleotides read TGTGCCAGCACCGGGGGACAGGAGGATGGGCGAGGTCTTAAAGAAAAACTGTTTTTT.

The sample holds one count of this clone. The chain combines TRBV10-3 with TRBJ1-6, with 9 bases lining up with TRBD1. The V and J ends lost 4 bases and 6 bases, in that order; junction bases with no gene match: 1. There are 14 residues in the CDR3. CDR1 and CDR2 from the germline V gene are ENHRY and SYGVKD. CDR3 DNA: TGTGCCATCAGTGCGGGACAGGGTAATTCACCCCTCCACTTT. It specifies CAISAGQGNSPLHF.

This sequence joins TRBV5-1 and TRBJ1-6; 7 positions agree with TRBD1. CDR1 and CDR2 (germline): SGHRS, YFSETQ. The CDR3 has 15 amino acids. The V gene end was trimmed by 5 bases and the J gene end by 4 bases; junction bases not matched to a gene: 6. CDR3: CASSYRGGYNSPLHF. CDR3 sequence (DNA): TGCGCCAGCAGTTACAGGGGAGGTTATAATTCACCCCTCCACTTT.

The chain recombines TRBV7-9 with TRBJ2-3; 13 bases match TRBD2. V lost 4 bases, J lost 6 bases, and 7 bases stayed unmatched. Germline V gene sequence: CDR1 SEHNR, CDR2 FQNEAQ (reference sequence). CDR3 length: 16 residues. The chain's CDR3 is CASSSQGLAGSDTQYF. DNA of the CDR3: TGTGCCAGCAGCTCCCAGGGACTAGCGGGGTCGGATACGCAGTATTTT.

This clone was seen a handful of times. The chain recombines TRBV27 with TRBJ1-1, with D possibly matching TRBD1 (5 bases). This CDR3 has 16 residues. V was cut by 2 bases and J by 7 bases, with 20 bases left in between. Germline CDR1 and CDR2: MNHEY and SMNVEV (reference sequence). As DNA, the CDR3 is TGTGCCAGCAGTTTAGTGGGGCGGGGTATAATCCGTGAAGCTTTCTTT. This sequence encodes CASSLVGRGIIREAFF.

This chain uses TRBV19 with TRBJ2-7, with 7 bases identical to TRBD1. The V segment lost 2 bases and the J segment 0 bases; nucleotides outside the gene matches: 7. CDR1 is LNHDA, CDR2 SQIVND, per germline (reference sequence). This CDR3 contains 16 residues. CDR3 amino acids: CASSIFTAGGSYEQYF. The DNA for the CDR3 is TGTGCCAGTAGTATATTTACCGCAGGGGGCTCCTACGAGCAGTACTTC.

This chain joins TRBV30 and TRBJ1-5; TRBD1 might be the D (6 bases). The V end was cut by 0 bases, the J end by 4 bases, with 19 bases between. This CDR3 is 17 amino acids long. Germline CDR1 GTSNPN, CDR2 SVGIG (reference sequence). The chain's CDR3 is CAWSVREGIRGNQPQHF. The CDR3 bases are TGTGCCTGGAGTGTTCGAGAGGGCATCAGGGGTAATCAGCCCCAGCATTTT. The variable domain in full, with the rest retrieved from reference TRBV30 and TRBJ1-5, is SQTIHQWPATLVQPVGSPLSLECTVEGTSNPNLYWYRQAAGRGLQLLFYSVGIGQISSEVPQNLSASRPQDRQFILSSKKLLLSDSGFYLCAWSVREGIRGNQPQHFGDGTRLSIL.

V and J are TRBV7-2 and TRBJ1-1, with 9 positions matching TRBD1. V lost 5 bases to trimming and J lost 1 base; unmatched junction nucleotides: 2. CDR1 and CDR2 (germline): SGHTA, FQGNSA. CDR3 length: 14 residues. As DNA, the CDR3 is TGTGCCAGCAGCCTGGGACAGGGGAACACTGAAGCTTTCTTT. Amino acid sequence: CASSLGQGNTEAFF.

This rearrangement joins TRBV5-1 to TRBJ2-3, with TRBD2 matching 15 bases. Germline V CDR1 and CDR2: SGHRS, YFSETQ. Trimming cost V 4 bases and J 2 bases; bases outside gene matches: 11. The CDR3 spans 19 residues. CDR3 amino acids: CASSPSGLAGGSNTDTQYF. In nucleotides, the CDR3 is TGCGCCAGCAGCCCATCGGGACTAGCGGGGGGTTCAAACACAGATACGCAGTATTTT.

V and J are TRBV19 and TRBJ1-1; the match to TRBD1 covers 7 bases. From germline, CDR1 is LNHDA and CDR2 SQIVND (reference sequence). V shed 1 base and J 3 bases; nucleotides not matched to a gene: 5. The CDR3 consists of 15 residues. This CDR3 is CASSIVGQADTEAFF. CDR3 DNA: TGTGCCAGTAGTATAGTCGGACAGGCGGACACTGAAGCTTTCTTT.